These T cell receptor beta chains were read from a single sample in a study of human T cells and chemical hapten exposure. MiXCR was run by TCRdb on the RACE reads, yielding one entry per CDR3 protein. The table has about 85,000 distinct CDR3 sequences, roughly 10% seen once. Here the sequenced sample was whole blood, taken in connection with sensitization to the hapten diphenylcyclopropenone (DPC). The origin of the receptors is a young man with alopecia areata. Some clones in this sample may be carry-over from other donors' samples. Both conserved end residues are part of each CDR3. The D gene is left open where the match is weak. Rows may omit the clone size; those that give it use once, few, many or a size class.

CASSLSGRGISNEQFF,TGTGCCAGCAGCCTATCGGGCAGGGGGATATCGAATGAGCAGTTCTTC,few,TRBJ2-1,TRBD1,TRBV7-9
CASSQEMARQLRRPQHF,TGCGCCAGCAGCCAAGAGATGGCGAGACAGCTCCGCCGGCCCCAGCATTTT,many,TRBJ1-5,NA,TRBV4-1
CASSQGTAIYGYTF,TGCGCCAGCAGCCAAGGAACCGCGATCTATGGCTACACCTTC,few,TRBJ1-2,NA,TRBV4-3
CASSWQGITETQYF,TGTGCCAGCAGTTGGCAGGGGATAACGGAGACCCAGTACTTC,many,TRBJ2-5,NA,TRBV12-3/TRBV12-4
CASSFPGRAGGIKQFF,TGTGCCAGCAGCTTCCCGGGAAGAGCGGGGGGAATCAAACAGTTCTTC,many,TRBJ2-1,TRBD2,TRBV7-6
CASSPRATNTGELFF,TGTGCCAGCAGCCCCAGAGCCACGAACACCGGGGAGCTGTTTTTT,NA,TRBJ2-2,NA,TRBV7-3
CASSNSEDTQYF,TGCGCCAGCAGCAACTCCGAGGATACGCAGTATTTT,NA,TRBJ2-3,NA,TRBV4-3
CASSYEERGYSPLHF,TGTGCCAGCAGCTACGAAGAAAGGGGGTATTCACCCCTCCACTTT,many,TRBJ1-6,NA,TRBV7-9
CASSSGTGGRSNQPQHF,TGTGCCAGCAGTTCCGGGACAGGGGGACGAAGCAATCAGCCCCAGCATTTT,few,TRBJ1-5,TRBD1,TRBV6-5
CASRETGGNSPLHF,TGTGCCAGCAGAGAGACAGGGGGAAATTCACCCCTCCACTTT,NA,TRBJ1-6,TRBD1,TRBV9
CASSRGSTEAFF,TGTGCCAGCAGCCGAGGCAGCACTGAAGCTTTCTTT,many,TRBJ1-1,NA,TRBV3-1
CASSWNWNTEAFF,TGTGCCAGCAGTTGGAATTGGAACACTGAAGCTTTCTTT,few,TRBJ1-1,NA,TRBV2
CASGGRLSSGNTIYF,TGTGCCAGCGGAGGCAGGCTGAGCTCTGGAAACACCATATATTTT,few,TRBJ1-3,NA,TRBV6-1
CSVELGATEEQYF,TGCAGCGTTGAATTGGGGGCAACGGAGGAGCAGTACTTC,many,TRBJ2-7,NA,TRBV29-1
CASSYRRTGGYTEAFF,TGTGCCAGCAGTTATCGAAGGACAGGGGGGTACACTGAAGCTTTCTTT,few,TRBJ1-1,TRBD1,TRBV6-2/TRBV6-3
CASSPRGQGYEQYF,TGTGCCAGCAGCCCTCGCGGACAGGGCTACGAGCAGTACTTC,NA,TRBJ2-7,TRBD1,TRBV7-9
CSVEKQKNTGELFF,TGCAGCGTTGAAAAACAAAAGAACACCGGGGAGCTGTTTTTT,NA,TRBJ2-2,NA,TRBV29-1
CASSQRDFRLNEKLFF,TGCGCCAGCAGCCAAAGGGATTTCCGTCTTAATGAAAAACTGTTTTTT,few,TRBJ1-4,NA,TRBV4-1
CASSHGGQGGYGYTF,TGCGCCAGCAGCCACGGGGGACAGGGGGGCTATGGCTACACCTTC,NA,TRBJ1-2,TRBD1,TRBV4-3
CSASPPGGVYNEQFF,TGCAGTGCTTCCCCCCCAGGGGGAGTCTACAATGAGCAGTTCTTC,few,TRBJ2-1,TRBD1,TRBV20-1
CASSPPGTGADNEQFF,TGTGCCAGCTCACCACCGGGGACAGGGGCCGACAATGAGCAGTTCTTC,few,TRBJ2-1,TRBD1,TRBV18
CASSLRDGYGYTF,TGTGCCAGCAGTTTAAGGGACGGCTATGGCTACACCTTC,many,TRBJ1-2,NA,TRBV27
CASSQEGGSTDTQYF,TGTGCCAGCAGCCAGGAGGGGGGAAGCACAGATACGCAGTATTTT,NA,TRBJ2-3,NA,TRBV6-4